This TCR beta chain appears in the sequencing data of a study of blood T cells in healthy people across ages. The junction had 9 bases not matched to a gene; V was cut back by 6 bases and J by 3 bases. CDR3 size: 15 residues. Regarding the study as a whole: Getting older went along with TCR beta diversity per million T cells dropping roughly linearly.

Sample-barcoded 5' priming and a J-beta primer mix drove a second PCR of about 6 to 11 cycles. Carrying 12 random nucleotides, a template-switch adaptor labeled each individual cDNA molecule. TCRdb used MiXCR to reprocess the 5' RACE reads, holding one entry per CDR3 protein. This repertoire shows approximately 490,000 distinct CDR3 sequences, less than 25% found once; its top ten account for roughly 10%. On this clonotype itself: The antigen is undetermined.

These same data were also listed under a study on T cells of mothers and their children.

The TCR sequence derives from a boy between 10 and 17 years old in good health. Sequenced input: blood. V and J are TRBV12-3 or TRBV12-4 and TRBJ2-7; 9 bases agree with TRBD2. CDR3 sequence reads: CASSFRLAANYEQYF. CDR3 coding DNA: TGTGCCAGCAGCTTCAGACTAGCGGCAAACTACGAGCAGTACTTC.